This T cell receptor beta chain was profiled in a study of cytomegalovirus exposure and HLA in healthy donors (dated by TCRdb to about 2017). With respect to the entire study: An earlier analysis of fewer than 750 of the donors reported around 280 Gb of sequence data and approximately 120 million unique TCR beta sequences obtained from roughly 170 million T cells. An early release that covered about 600 HLA-typed donors contained about 300 gigabases of sequencing data and some 87 million unique TCR sequences. The genetic ancestry cluster associated with self-reported Caucasian donors included 81% of the 300 to 400 genotyped donors. The study aimed to test whether cataloging public T cell receptors could reveal signatures of past pathogen exposure. Using immunosequencing, the study profiled T cell repertoires from around 670 subjects and related those repertoires to cytomegalovirus serostatus. Along with the roughly 670-subject first cohort, a separate validation cohort of over a hundred different subjects was used. The study combined high-throughput TCR immunosequencing, statistical association of individual TCRs with disease status, and machine learning to predict cytomegalovirus infection status. A later analysis re-analyzed previously published TCR beta repertoires from 650 to 800 donors and added high-resolution HLA genotyping to study TCR occurrence patterns. Rather than drawing on any new phenotypic data, the later analysis identified candidate immune exposures from TCR beta sequences and the way those sequences occurred across donors. To decide whether each TCR beta V gene segment behaved as functional or pseudogenic, an earlier analysis of approximately 600 of the donors relied on high-throughput TCR beta sequencing. Donor age, sex, ethnicity and CMV serostatus were collected together with the repertoire data. A later genetic analysis used genome-wide SNP genotypes for about 60% of the 666 donors, treating that subset as a discovery cohort. All discovery cohort repertoires had been generated using a single sequencing platform. HLA typing covered class I and class II loci at four-digit resolution. Typing coverage differed by locus: A, B, C, DRB1 and DQB1 were typed in roughly 620-630 donors, DQA1 in 500 to 550, DPA1 in 600 to 610, and DPB1 in just under 480. Four to six DR-DQ haplotypes were handled as single units for association and clustering, since linkage in the cohort was strong. On average, about 240,000 unique TCR beta nucleotide sequences were sequenced per donor among a few hundred genotyped donors of the cohort, with roughly a sixth of those sequences being non-productive.

The method was the immunoSEQ multiplex PCR assay. The multiplex PCR relied on a mix of 60 forward primers for TCR Vbeta segments and 13 reverse primers for TCR Jbeta segments. A multiplex PCR assay on genomic DNA amplified the CDR3 region of rearranged TCR beta genes. The amplified TCR beta libraries were sequenced on the Illumina HiSeq System as 87-base-pair reads. The original methods were these. In a later analysis, 77 million or so unique TCR beta chains were counted across the approximately 620 repertoires, and approximately 11 million of these chains were shared by at least two donors. Raw reads were error-corrected and collapsed into unique sequences by a nearest-neighbor algorithm in which closely related sequences were merged to remove PCR and sequencing errors. V, D and J gene segments were assigned by aligning CDR3 sequences to IMGT reference sequences. Each retained sequence needed at least a six-nucleotide match to both a V gene segment and a J gene segment. A rearrangement counted as productive if the CDR3 had no stop codons and remained in frame with V and J, and every other rearrangement counted as non-productive. CDR3 was defined according to IMGT convention as the region running from the second conserved V-encoded cysteine to the conserved J-encoded phenylalanine. Sequences without an unambiguous match to a single V gene segment were excluded from the earlier analysis of a few hundred of the donors. An earlier analysis of a few hundred of the donors called V segments functional above 56.7% productive rearrangements and segregating when the between-donor standard deviation exceeded 5%. A statistical classification framework was built for diagnosing cytomegalovirus status from the catalog of TCR beta chain sequences. V and J gene assignment, in a later analysis, came from comparing TCR nucleotide sequences with IMGT/GENE-DB human TR gene sequences. Using the TCRdist pipeline, a later analysis assigned CDR3 sequences along with most-parsimonious VDJ recombination scenarios. In a later analysis, each TCR beta chain was defined by its CDR3 amino acid sequence together with its V-gene family, and reads lacking a unique V-gene family were excluded. A later analysis removed roughly 590 highly shared, low-generation-probability nucleotide sequences to deal with suspected cross-contamination and a sequencing artifact. In a later analysis, a clonal expansion index for each public chain was calculated from normalized within-repertoire ranks of inferred template counts. In a later analysis, generation probabilities were computed with a VDJ recombination model fitted to out-of-frame rearrangements, and the resulting probabilities were checked against IGoR. In a later analysis, TCR-TCR, TCR-HLA and TCR-CMV co-occurrence was scored with hypergeometric tests, and a repertoire-size bias correction was applied to TCR pairs. In a later analysis, false discovery rates were estimated by permuting HLA or CMV assignments 20 times. A later analysis grouped co-occurring TCRs with DBSCAN, adding TCRdist sequence similarity when clustering within HLA-allele-positive subsets. For co-occurrence clustering, repertoires with fewer than 30,000 or more than 120,000 public chains were excluded, along with five repertoires with anomalous nucleotide sharing. TCRdb carries this immuneACCESS record with in-frame sequences only. Its versions omit some clonotypes, under half of them owing to an unresolved V gene in the studies checked, with the rest unexplained. V and J calls and clone size are those listed in that table; D and trimming were worked out from the DNA. The sample table contains approximately 140,000 clones; only one count was recorded for 60% to 85% of them. Jointly, the top ten make up 2.5% to 3.5% of the sample.

Points on this clone: There is no known antigen for this receptor. Base qualities are not at hand, and no much larger clone is one base apart.

Points the paper makes about the study in general: Broadly in line with IMGT annotations, most TCR beta V segments showed up in productive rearrangements about 87% or about 30% of the time in an earlier analysis of 587 of the donors. In both the original and validation cohorts, the classifier was reported to diagnose cytomegalovirus status with high specificity and sensitivity. A later analysis associated some 17,000 TCR beta sequences with specific HLA alleles at a false discovery rate of 0.05. A further reported finding was that TCR beta sequences accurately predicted the HLA-A and HLA-B alleles for most subjects in the first cohort. Compared with the 666-donor mean, donors in an Asian-associated ancestry cluster had fewer N-insertions in productive TCRs, according to a later genetic analysis. Most TCR sequences were observed very rarely across donors, whereas some public TCRs were present in many individuals. In a later analysis, the rate of TCR association differed among HLA loci, with DRB1 alleles having the most associated TCRs and HLA-C alleles having the fewest. The authors suggested that the approach could potentially be extended to other disease states and immunological phenotypes. Correlated functional status among segregating V segments might be attributable to linkage disequilibrium, but an unknown experimental factor could not be ruled out. Assigning TCR associations to individual alleles was difficult when HLA alleles, especially DR and DQ, strongly co-occurred. Only TCR beta chains were sequenced in this cohort, and the absence of alpha or paired-chain data limited detectable features. The only immune exposure information available for the cohort was CMV serostatus. In the study, 164 TCR beta chains were listed as associated with cytomegalovirus. Several of the top co-occurrence clusters appeared to be linked to parvovirus B19, influenza, CMV and Epstein-Barr virus, according to a later analysis. Most CMV-associated TCR beta chains appeared to be HLA-restricted in a later analysis, and the HLA associations seemed to be driven largely by CMV exposure. Because counts were too low, roughly 16 rarely observed V segments, including chromosome 9 orphons, were left out of the earlier analysis of 587 of the donors. A group of highly shared sequence variants was considered likely to be a technical artifact of the sequencing pipeline. Because HLA typing was missing for some donors at each locus, association tests included only the typed subset. In vitro tests confirmed that three of the cytomegalovirus-associated TCR beta chains recognize cytomegalovirus antigens. Roughly uniform sequencing depth across donors was assumed in presence/absence analyses, although this assumption may not hold. In a later analysis, HLA-associated TCR beta chains showed more clonal expansion and lower generation probabilities than non-associated chains that were equally common. The 87-base-pair reads could not distinguish some IMGT-functional V segments, including TRBV6-2 and TRBV6-3, so those segments were excluded. A later genetic analysis associated a missense DCLRE1C variant with V-gene and J-gene trimming of TCR beta chains, and an independent cohort replicated the association.

Taken from cysteine to phenylalanine, the CDR3 has 14 residues. Only CDR3 DNA remains: 42 bases, in frame from the first base. V is shortened by 4 bases, J by 0 bases, and the region joining them spans 10 bases. CDR1 SEHNR and CDR2 FQNEAQ were looked up in the germline V gene (reference sequence). The cohort consisted of hundreds of healthy bone marrow donors. All cohort members were sampled while nominally healthy, although unrecorded immune exposures were likely present. The donor was CMV seronegative and was included in the group of a few hundred seronegative cohort members. A peripheral blood sample was collected from each donor, and TCR beta sequencing was performed on peripheral blood mononuclear cells. The Qiagen DNeasy Blood Extraction Kit was used to extract genomic DNA from the blood cell samples.

The sequence is built from TRBV7-9 and TRBJ2-7; perhaps TRBD1 is the D gene, with 6 bases matching. Specimen: PBMCs. The sequence was obtained from a male donor in good health and CMV-seronegative. The nucleotide sequence is TGTGCCAGCAGCTCCCAACAGGGCTCCTACGAGCAGTACTTC. Its protein product is CASSSQQGSYEQYF.